Presented here are 19 T cell receptor beta chains from one specimen sequenced in a study of T-cell reconstitution after alpha-beta-depleted transplantation in children. The TCRbeta library was prepared with unique molecular identifiers. MiXCR was run by TCRdb on the PCR reads, yielding one entry per CDR3 protein. Among hundreds of thousands of distinct CDR3 sequences listed, over 10% were seen once. The sample consisted of PBMCs, mostly from graft donor cells, taken 360 days after TCRalphabeta/CD19-depleted stem cell transplant. Receptors originate from a male patient younger than 18 who had a stem cell transplant for acute myeloid leukemia, so the T cells may come from the graft donor.

The rearrangement links TRBV6-2 or TRBV6-3 to TRBJ2-6, with a tentative D call TRBD1 (6 bases). The CDR3 sequence is 17 residues long. The V and J ends lost 8 bases and 3 bases respectively, with 20 bases between them. Germline-derived CDR1 and CDR2 are MNHEY and SVGEGT. As DNA, the CDR3 is TGTGCCAGCGGAAGGGCAGGGGCCCCCTTTGGGGCCAACGTCCTGACTTTC. This encodes CASGRAGAPFGANVLTF.

This clonotype was seen more than once but under ten times. The genes are TRBV28 and TRBJ2-1, with D tentatively TRBD2 (7 bases). The V and J ends lost 6 bases and 0 bases respectively, with 24 bases between them. The CDR3 extends over 19 amino acids. The V gene's germline CDR1 is MDHEN and CDR2 SYDVKM. The CDR3 region has the DNA TGTGCCAGCAGAACCCACGAGGGGGGGCCCATTAGCTCCTACAATGAGCAGTTCTTC. Translating gives CASRTHEGGPISSYNEQFF.

V and J are TRBV7-3 and TRBJ2-1; D is ambiguous. Germline V gene data show CDR1 as SGHTA and CDR2 as FQGTGA. Between the trimmed V and J ends, which lost 1 base and 3 bases, there was a span of 7 bases. There are 14 residues in the CDR3. CDR3 sequence reads: CASSLNGYYNEQFF. In DNA form, the CDR3 reads TGTGCCAGCAGCTTAAACGGTTACTACAATGAGCAGTTCTTC.

This clonotype was observed many times. The chain uses TRBV21-1 and TRBJ2-3; the table's D call, TRBD2, has no DNA check behind it. TRBV21-1 is deemed a pseudogene. The CDR3 is made up of 15 amino acids. Here the CDR3 reads CASSKGGTSGYTQYF. CDR3 coding DNA: TGTGCCAGCAGCAAAGGAGGGACTAGCGGTTATACGCAGTATTTT.

This clonotype was seen a handful of times. The chain uses TRBV20-1 and TRBJ2-3; D is uncertain. The CDR3 consists of 15 residues. The V and J ends lost 3 bases and 0 bases respectively, with 13 bases between them. Germline V gene lookup returns CDR1 DFQATT and CDR2 SNEGSKA (reference sequence). This CDR3 is CSASAAAPSTDTQYF. CDR3 in DNA: TGCAGTGCTAGTGCGGCAGCACCTAGCACAGATACGCAGTATTTT.

This clonotype was detected a few times. CDR3 loop: CSPLGGRGNYEQYF. CDR3 coding DNA: TGCAGTCCCTTGGGGGGCAGGGGGAACTACGAGCAGTACTTC. The chain uses TRBV20-1 and TRBJ2-7; D may be TRBD1 (7 bases). The ends were cut back, 8 bases at V and 3 bases at J, with 20 bases in the middle. Germline CDR1 reads DFQATT; CDR2 reads SNEGSKA (reference sequence). The CDR3 contains 14 residues.

This clonotype was detected a few times. The chain links TRBV28 to TRBJ2-1; 8 nucleotides match TRBD1. The CDR3 is 15 amino acids. Germline V gene lookup returns CDR1 MDHEN and CDR2 SYDVKM. V lost 2 bases, J lost 4 bases, and 4 bases stayed unmatched. The CDR3 DNA follows: TGTGCCAGCAGTTTAAGGGGACAGGCTTACAATGAGCAGTTCTTC. Its protein product is CASSLRGQAYNEQFF.

This clonotype was seen at least ten times. The rearrangement links TRBV29-1 to TRBJ2-2; TRBD2 matches at 11 bases. After removal of 5 bases from V and 2 bases from J, the junction contained 4 bases not matched to a gene. The CDR3 is 15 amino acids. CDR1 is SQVTM and CDR2 is ANQGSEA in the germline V gene. CDR3 nucleotides: TGCAGCGTTCGCGGACTAGCGGGCAACACCGGGGAGCTGTTTTTT. Residues: CSVRGLAGNTGELFF.

This clonotype has a handful of counts. V and J are TRBV7-2 and TRBJ1-2, with D maybe TRBD1 (5 bases). This CDR3 has 16 amino acids. Deletions cut 1 base from V and 4 bases from J, with 16 bases between. Germline CDR1 reads SGHTA; CDR2 reads FQGNSA. The CDR3 sequence is CASSLGGAGTSYGYTF. The DNA for the CDR3 is TGTGCCAGCAGCTTAGGAGGGGCAGGGACTTCCTATGGCTACACCTTC.

This clonotype showed up many times. The chain links TRBV7-3 to TRBJ2-1, with 7 positions matching TRBD2. Per the germline V gene, CDR1 is SGHTA and CDR2 is FQGTGA. The CDR3 has 14 amino acids. The V segment lost 1 base and the J segment 6 bases; nucleotides outside the gene matches: 3. CDR3 sequence reads: CASSLSGRLNEQFF. CDR3 bases: TGTGCCAGCAGCTTAAGCGGGAGACTCAATGAGCAGTTCTTC.

This clonotype turned up a few times. The V call is TRBV6-1, the J call TRBJ2-3; D ambiguous. The CDR3 length is 15 residues. The V gene lost 6 bases and the J gene lost 8 bases, with 21 bases spanning the gap. Germline CDR1 MNHNS, CDR2 SASEGT. The CDR3 sequence is CASRTVRRMWGTQYF. CDR3 nucleotide sequence: TGTGCCAGCAGGACCGTCAGGCGGATGTGGGGTACGCAGTATTTT.

The V and J genes are TRBV9 and TRBJ2-7; 8 bases map to TRBD2. CDR3 length: 15 residues. The J segment lost 2 bases and the V segment lost 4 bases, leaving 8 bases of the junction unmatched. Germline CDR1 SGDLS, CDR2 YYNGEE. The CDR3 reads CASSPRLAWTYEQYF. The CDR3 coding sequence is TGTGCCAGCAGCCCACGACTAGCGTGGACCTACGAGCAGTACTTC. The full variable domain, in which reference TRBV9 and TRBJ2-7 provide the parts outside the CDR3, is DSGVTQTPKHLITATGQRVTLRCSPRSGDLSVYWYQQSLDQGLQFLIQYYNGEERAKGNILERFSAQQFPDLHSELNLSSLELGDSALYFCASSPRLAWTYEQYFGPGTRLTVT.

CDR3 sequence: CSVELPGLAFRQYF. CDR3 nucleotide sequence: TGCAGCGTTGAATTACCGGGACTAGCGTTCAGGCAGTACTTC. This chain connects TRBV29-1 to TRBJ2-7, with 10 bases lining up with TRBD2. The V gene's germline CDR1 is SQVTM and CDR2 ANQGSEA. The CDR3 has 14 amino acids. V lost 2 bases to trimming and J lost 9 bases; unmatched junction nucleotides: 10.

The rearrangement links TRBV7-2 to TRBJ2-5; D unresolved. Germline CDR1 reads SGHTA; CDR2 reads FQGNSA. The CDR3 runs to 11 residues. V was clipped by 8 bases and J by 5 bases, with 9 bases between them. The CDR3 region is CASGHGETQYF. The CDR3, as DNA: TGTGCCAGCGGGCACGGTGAGACCCAGTACTTC. The full variable domain, with the rest looked up from reference TRBV7-2 and TRBJ2-5, is GAGVSQSPSNKVTEKGKDVELRCDPISGHTALYWYRQSLGQGLEFLIYFQGNSAPDKSGLPSDRFSAERTGGSVSTLTIQRTQQEDSAVYLCASGHGETQYFGPGTRLLVL.

This clonotype has at least ten counts. The V and J genes are TRBV4-1 and TRBJ1-2, with TRBD1 matching 7 bases. Germline loops: CDR1 MGHRA, CDR2 YSYEKL. CDR3 size: 14 residues. J was trimmed by 8 bases and V by 0 bases; bases with no gene match: 6. This chain's CDR3 is CASSQDWDRRGYTF. Written as DNA, the CDR3 is TGCGCCAGCAGCCAAGATTGGGACAGAAGGGGCTACACCTTC.

This clonotype occurred a few times. This rearrangement joins TRBV18 to TRBJ2-7; no clear D gene. V was clipped by 2 bases and J by 6 bases, with 11 bases between them. Germline V gene data show CDR1 as KGHSH and CDR2 as LQKENI. The CDR3 is 13 residues long. CDR3 loop: CASSPNKMTEQYF. DNA for the CDR3: TGTGCCAGCTCACCAAACAAGATGACCGAGCAGTACTTC.

The gene calls are TRBV28 and TRBJ2-5; TRBD1 is a possible D gene (6 bases). CDR3 length equals 16 residues. V gave up 3 bases and J gave up 6 bases, with 20 bases separating them. Germline V gene data show CDR1 as MDHEN and CDR2 as SYDVKM. The CDR3 DNA reads TGTGCCAGCAGTTTCGCCCCCTGGGGTGGGACACAGACCCAGTACTTC. It is translated as CASSFAPWGGTQTQYF.

This rearrangement joins TRBV20-1 to TRBJ2-1, with 12 bases lining up with TRBD2. After removal of 5 bases from V and 2 bases from J, the junction contained 4 bases not matched to a gene. Germline lookup yields CDR1 DFQATT and CDR2 SNEGSKA (reference sequence). The CDR3 covers 15 residues. The CDR3 DNA reads TGCAGTGCTCCAAGACTAGCGGGAGCCTACAATGAGCAGTTCTTC. Protein product: CSAPRLAGAYNEQFF.

This clonotype was recorded many times. The gene calls are TRBV11-2 and TRBJ2-1; 7 positions match TRBD2. In germline, CDR1 is SGHAT, CDR2 FQNNGV. The CDR3 consists of 17 residues. V was pared by 4 bases and J by 4 bases, with 13 bases of the junction left unmatched. CDR3 sequence: CASSYLSALAEYNEQFF. Written as DNA, the CDR3 is TGTGCCAGCAGCTACTTATCGGCGCTAGCGGAATACAATGAGCAGTTCTTC.